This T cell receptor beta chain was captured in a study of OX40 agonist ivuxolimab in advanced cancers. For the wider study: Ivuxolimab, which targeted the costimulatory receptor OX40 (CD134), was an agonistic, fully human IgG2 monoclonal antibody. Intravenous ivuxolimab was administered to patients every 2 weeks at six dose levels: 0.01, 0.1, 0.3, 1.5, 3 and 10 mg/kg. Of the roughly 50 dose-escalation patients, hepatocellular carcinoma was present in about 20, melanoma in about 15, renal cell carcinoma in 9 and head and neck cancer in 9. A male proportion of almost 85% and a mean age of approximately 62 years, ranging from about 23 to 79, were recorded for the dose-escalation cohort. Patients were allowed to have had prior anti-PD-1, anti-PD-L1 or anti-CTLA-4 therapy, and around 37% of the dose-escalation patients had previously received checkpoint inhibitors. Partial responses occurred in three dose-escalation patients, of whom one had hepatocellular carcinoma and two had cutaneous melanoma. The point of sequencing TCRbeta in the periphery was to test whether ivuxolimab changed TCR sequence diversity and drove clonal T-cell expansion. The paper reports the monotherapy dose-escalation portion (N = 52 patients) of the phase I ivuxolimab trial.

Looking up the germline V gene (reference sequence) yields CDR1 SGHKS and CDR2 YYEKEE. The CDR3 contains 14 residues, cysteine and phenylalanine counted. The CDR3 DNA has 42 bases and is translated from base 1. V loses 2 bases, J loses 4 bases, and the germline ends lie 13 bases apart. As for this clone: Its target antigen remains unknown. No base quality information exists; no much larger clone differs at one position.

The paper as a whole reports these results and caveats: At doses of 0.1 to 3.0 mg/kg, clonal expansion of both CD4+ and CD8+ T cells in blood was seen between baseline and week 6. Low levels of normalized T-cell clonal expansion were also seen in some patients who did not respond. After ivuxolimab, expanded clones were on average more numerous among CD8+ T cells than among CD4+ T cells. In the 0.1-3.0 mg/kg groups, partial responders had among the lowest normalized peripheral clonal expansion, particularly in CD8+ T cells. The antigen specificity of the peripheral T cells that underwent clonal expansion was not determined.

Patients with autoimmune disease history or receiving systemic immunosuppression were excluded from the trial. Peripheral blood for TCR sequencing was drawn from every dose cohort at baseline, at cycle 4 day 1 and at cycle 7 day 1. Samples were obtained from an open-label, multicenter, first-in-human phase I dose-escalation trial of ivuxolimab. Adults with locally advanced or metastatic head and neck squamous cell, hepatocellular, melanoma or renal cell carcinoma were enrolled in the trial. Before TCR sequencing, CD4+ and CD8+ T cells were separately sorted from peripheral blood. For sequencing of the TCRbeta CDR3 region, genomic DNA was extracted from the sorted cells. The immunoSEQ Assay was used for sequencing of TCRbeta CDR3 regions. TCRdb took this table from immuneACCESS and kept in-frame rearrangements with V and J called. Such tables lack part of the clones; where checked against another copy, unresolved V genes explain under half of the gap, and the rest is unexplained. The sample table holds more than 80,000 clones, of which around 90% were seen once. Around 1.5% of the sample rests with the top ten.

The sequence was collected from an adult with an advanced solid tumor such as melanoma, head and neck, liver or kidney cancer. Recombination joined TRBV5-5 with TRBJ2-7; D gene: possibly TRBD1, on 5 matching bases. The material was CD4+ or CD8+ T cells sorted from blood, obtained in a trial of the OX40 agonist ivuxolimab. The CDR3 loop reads CASSFAGREYEQYF. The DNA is TGTGCCAGCAGCTTTGCAGGGCGCGAATACGAGCAGTACTTC.